What follows is one T cell receptor beta chain and its context. Its antigen is still unknown. Every donor contributed 8 to 10 milliliters of peripheral blood by blood draw. This entry is derived from a study of blood T cells in healthy people across ages. Study-level findings and limits: More naive CD4+ cells and higher diversity marked long-lived donors relative to aged donors.

CDR3 length: 14 residues. After removal of 4 bases from V and 4 bases from J, the junction contained 5 bases not matched to a gene. In germline, CDR1 is MNHEY, CDR2 SMNVEV (reference sequence). Through a sample-barcoded 5' primer and a J-beta primer mix, a second PCR was run for roughly 6 to 12 cycles. Every molecule of cDNA carried a tag from a template-switch adaptor with 12 random nucleotides. TCRdb passed the 5' RACE reads through MiXCR, listing each CDR3 protein once. This sample yields about 1.8 million distinct CDR3 sequences, of which about 50% are seen a single time; approximately 2.1% belongs to the top ten.

The chain has TRBV27 and TRBJ2-5, with 8 bases that match TRBD1. The sample consisted of blood. The sequence was collected from a middle-aged woman in good health. The CDR3 region is CASSWTGPRETQYF. Here the CDR3 DNA reads TGTGCCAGCAGTTGGACAGGGCCCCGAGAGACCCAGTACTTC.